This TCR beta chain originates from a study of T-cell memory formation after mild COVID-19. Whole-study results and caveats: Researchers found some responding clones in pre-infection memory, a sign that cross-reactive memory joined.

Constant-segment primers and 5'RACE yielded cDNA libraries for TCR alpha and TCR beta, each carrying sample barcodes and UMIs. Via MiXCR, TCRdb re-called the 5' RACE reads, giving one row per CDR3 protein. The data hold 360,000 or so distinct CDR3 sequences, with over 25% observed a single time. Comment on this clonotype: No antigen is known for it.

This TCR derives from an adult woman who had mild COVID-19 (a few samples of this study predate the infection). Cell type and time point are not known. Sample: PBMCs or a T cell subset sorted from them (not recorded which).

For the CDR3, the DNA is TGTGCCAGCAGTTACTCGAGTACGGGGAATCAGCCCCAGCATTTT. Its translation is CASSYSSTGNQPQHF. This chain joins TRBV6-2 or TRBV6-3 and TRBJ1-5; D not certain. The germline gives CDR1 MNHEY, CDR2 SVGEGT. V shed 0 bases and J shed 4 bases, with 10 bases lying between them. The CDR3 is 15 residues long.